One and the same sample provided the 23 T cell receptor beta chains below, sequenced in a study of cytomegalovirus exposure and HLA in healthy donors. Researchers ran the PCR with 60 Vbeta and 13 Jbeta primers. The method was immunoSEQ multiplex PCR; TCRdb's version includes in-frame clones alone and lacks a portion of them. The data contain some 140,000 clones, 60% to 80% of them seen just once; the ten biggest clones take up about 13%. Sequencing used PBMCs. These receptors originate from a man younger than 40 in good health and CMV-seropositive.

The CDR3 DNA is TGTGCCAGCACTCCCCCGTCGGGTTATGAGCAGTTCTTC. Translating it yields CASTPPSGYEQFF. The V and J genes are TRBV27 and TRBJ2-1; D is unclear. In germline, CDR1 is MNHEY, CDR2 SMNVEV (reference sequence). The CDR3 consists of 13 residues. Trimming pared 7 bases from V and 8 bases from J, leaving 15 bases between.

The chain recombines TRBV28 with TRBJ1-1; D gene unclear. The length of the CDR3 is 14 residues. Trimming removed 5 bases from V and 0 bases from J, with 10 bases in between. Germline CDR1 reads MDHEN; CDR2 reads SYDVKM. The CDR3 loop reads CASSPGGVNTEAFF. The CDR3 DNA reads TGTGCCAGCAGTCCGGGTGGCGTGAACACTGAAGCTTTCTTT.

The genes are TRBV18 and TRBJ1-3; D not resolved. The CDR3 runs 15 residues. Trimming pared 4 bases from V and 0 bases from J, leaving 10 bases between. Germline CDR1 KGHSH, CDR2 LQKENI. The DNA of the CDR3 is TGTGCCAGCTCACTTGCCCACAGCTCTGGAAACACCATATATTTT. Protein sequence: CASSLAHSSGNTIYF. The whole variable domain, filled in from reference TRBV18 and TRBJ1-3, reads NAGVMQNPRHLVRRRGQEARLRCSPMKGHSHVYWYRQLPEEGLKFMVYLQKENIIDESGMPKERFSAEFPKEGPSILRIQQVVRGDSAAYFCASSLAHSSGNTIYFGEGSWLTVV.

The CDR3 nucleotides are TGTGCCAGCAGCGTAGCTAGTTCTCCTAATGAAAAACTGTTTTTT. Amino acids: CASSVASSPNEKLFF. V is TRBV9 and J is TRBJ1-4; D unresolved. V dropped 0 bases and J dropped 3 bases, with 9 bases sitting between them. The CDR3 totals 15 residues. Germline V gene sequence: CDR1 SGDLS, CDR2 YYNGEE.

J is TRBJ1-4 and V is TRBV4-2; 7 bases line up with TRBD1. Germline loops: CDR1 LGHNA, CDR2 YNFKEQ. This CDR3 is 15 amino acids long. The V segment lost 4 bases and the J segment 8 bases; nucleotides outside the gene matches: 10. Here the CDR3 DNA reads TGTGCCAGCAGCCTCACAGGGGTTGGCGAGGAAAAACTGTTTTTT. Translated: CASSLTGVGEEKLFF.

The chain couples TRBV19 to TRBJ2-6; D uncertain. Germline assignment: CDR1 LNHDA and CDR2 SQIVND (reference sequence). CDR3 size: 18 residues. Between the trimmed V and J ends, which lost 3 bases and 1 base, there was a span of 16 bases. CDR3 in amino acids: CASSIYGYEVSGANVLTF. The CDR3 coding sequence is TGTGCCAGTAGTATTTACGGGTACGAGGTGTCTGGGGCCAACGTCCTGACTTTC.

The chain links TRBV4-2 to TRBJ2-5, with TRBD1 matching over 9 bases. Germline CDR1 and CDR2: LGHNA and YNFKEQ. With V trimmed by 4 bases and J by 4 bases, 10 bases remained unmatched. The CDR3 consists of 16 residues. The CDR3 nucleotides are TGTGCCAGCAGCCGAACAGGGGGCCGAGGTGGAGAGACCCAGTACTTC. Its protein product is CASSRTGGRGGETQYF.

J is TRBJ2-7 and V is TRBV28; 9 bases are shared with TRBD1. Germline V gene sequence: CDR1 MDHEN, CDR2 SYDVKM. After removal of 5 bases from V and 6 bases from J, the junction contained 5 bases not matched to a gene. This CDR3 spans 13 amino acids. CDR3 nucleotide sequence: TGTGCCAGCAGTGAGAACAGGGGGCTCGAGCAGTACTTC. This gives the protein CASSENRGLEQYF.

The rearrangement uses TRBV5-4 and TRBJ2-1; 8 bases fit TRBD2. CDR3 length: 15 residues. Germline CDR1 reads SGHNT; CDR2 reads YYREEE (reference sequence). The V gene end was trimmed by 2 bases and the J gene end by 2 bases; junction bases not matched to a gene: 3. The CDR3 region is CASSFNGRAYNEQFF. CDR3 DNA: TGTGCCAGCAGCTTTAACGGGAGGGCCTACAATGAGCAGTTCTTC.

The chain is built from TRBV30 and TRBJ2-5; D is possibly TRBD1 (5 bases). The germline V gene encodes CDR1 GTSNPN and CDR2 SVGIG (reference sequence). The CDR3 sequence is 14 residues long. The V gene lost 0 bases and the J gene lost 7 bases, with 15 bases spanning the gap. This CDR3 is CAWSVAGPDGTQYF. CDR3 sequence (DNA): TGTGCCTGGAGTGTGGCAGGGCCCGATGGGACCCAGTACTTC.

The chain links TRBV27 to TRBJ2-2; no reliable D call. Germline V gives CDR1 MNHEY, CDR2 SMNVEV (reference sequence). Trimming took 5 bases from V and 7 from J, leaving 8 bases between them. CDR3 length: 12 amino acids. CDR3 coding DNA: TGTGCCAGCAGTCCCATCATCGGGGAGCTGTTTTTT. As protein: CASSPIIGELFF.

The chain links TRBV9 to TRBJ2-7; 9 bases agree with TRBD1. The CDR3 is made up of 15 amino acids. Germline V lookup: CDR1 SGDLS, CDR2 YYNGEE. The trim removed 3 bases at V and 4 bases at J, leaving 8 bases unmatched. This CDR3 is CASSETGQGGYEQYF. The CDR3 nucleotides read TGTGCCAGCAGCGAAACGGGACAGGGAGGGTACGAGCAGTACTTC.

The V and J genes are TRBV7-9 and TRBJ2-7; D remains unclear. This CDR3 comprises 16 residues. Trimming shortened V by 1 base and J by 2 bases, and 15 bases separated the two germline ends. The germline CDR1 and CDR2 sequences are SEHNR and FQNEAQ (reference sequence). The CDR3: CASSLGAGRLAYEQYF. DNA of the CDR3: TGTGCCAGCAGCTTAGGAGCCGGCAGGTTGGCCTACGAGCAGTACTTC.

The chain recombines TRBV28 with TRBJ2-5, with 7 positions matching TRBD1. The J segment lost 1 base and the V segment lost 2 bases, leaving 7 bases of the junction unmatched. CDR3 length: 16 residues. Per the germline V gene, CDR1 is MDHEN and CDR2 is SYDVKM. The CDR3 region has the DNA TGTGCCAGCAGTTTAACTCAGGGGGATGGCCAAGAGACCCAGTACTTC. It encodes CASSLTQGDGQETQYF. The full variable domain, its missing parts supplied by reference TRBV28 and TRBJ2-5, is DVKVTQSSRYLVKRTGEKVFLECVQDMDHENMFWYRQDPGLGLRLIYFSYDVKMKEKGDIPEGYSVSREKKERFSLILESASTNQTSMYLCASSLTQGDGQETQYFGPGTRLLVL.

This clone came up a few times. The chain links TRBV30 to TRBJ2-1; 8 positions agree with TRBD2. Germline assignment: CDR1 GTSNPN and CDR2 SVGIG (reference sequence). V was clipped by 2 bases and J by 0 bases; unmatched bases: 6. This CDR3 is 16 amino acids long. The CDR3 sequence is CAWSRASGFSYNEQFF. CDR3 sequence (DNA): TGTGCCTGGAGTCGGGCTAGCGGGTTCTCCTACAATGAGCAGTTCTTC. Based on the CDR3 plus reference TRBV30 and TRBJ2-1, the full variable domain is SQTIHQWPATLVQPVGSPLSLECTVEGTSNPNLYWYRQAAGRGLQLLFYSVGIGQISSEVPQNLSASRPQDRQFILSSKKLLLSDSGFYLCAWSRASGFSYNEQFFGPGTRLTVL.

The genes are TRBV5-1 and TRBJ2-1, with TRBD2 identical over 14 bases. The V and J ends lost 0 bases and 6 bases, in that order; junction bases with no gene match: 8. Germline lookup yields CDR1 SGHRS and CDR2 YFSETQ. The CDR3 is made up of 18 amino acids. The CDR3 DNA reads as TGCGCCAGCAGCTTGGAAAAGACTAGCGGGAGGGCCTCCAATGAGCAGTTCTTC. Translating it yields CASSLEKTSGRASNEQFF.

This clone was picked up a small number of times. The chain couples TRBV19 to TRBJ1-1; TRBD1 matches 8 bases. With V trimmed by 5 bases and J by 2 bases, 4 bases remained unmatched. CDR3 length: 14 residues. Germline V gives CDR1 LNHDA, CDR2 SQIVND (reference sequence). Written as DNA, the CDR3 is TGTGCCAGTAGTGTTACAGGGGGTAACACTGAAGCTTTCTTT. Its protein is CASSVTGGNTEAFF.

This chain uses TRBV14 with TRBJ2-7, with 8 bases matching TRBD2. V lost 0 bases, J lost 5 bases, and 6 bases stayed unmatched. Per germline, CDR1 SGHDN and CDR2 FVKESK. The CDR3 extends over 15 amino acids. CDR3 DNA sequence: TGTGCCAGCAGCCAAGATTCGGGAGGGCCCCACGAGCAGTACTTC. Translating it yields CASSQDSGGPHEQYF.

This chain connects TRBV5-1 to TRBJ2-5; 9 nucleotides agree with TRBD1. This CDR3 has 15 residues. Germline lookup yields CDR1 SGHRS and CDR2 YFSETQ. The trim removed 0 bases at V and 0 bases at J, leaving 0 bases unmatched. CDR3 sequence: CASSLGDRDQETQYF. The CDR3 DNA follows: TGCGCCAGCAGCTTGGGGGACAGGGACCAAGAGACCCAGTACTTC.

This clone occurred once. The gene calls are TRBV12-2 and TRBJ2-2; TRBD2, as called in the table, went unchecked against the DNA. TRBV12-2 is annotated as a pseudogene. This CDR3 comprises 21 residues. In DNA form, the CDR3 reads TGTGCAAGTCGCTTCCTTCTCTCCTGGCTAGCGGGAGACACGAACACCGGGGAGCTGTTTTTT. Amino acid sequence: CASRFLLSWLAGDTNTGELFF.

The chain links TRBV30 to TRBJ2-2; 8 bases line up with TRBD2. CDR1 is GTSNPN and CDR2 is SVGIG in the germline V gene (reference sequence). Trimming took 5 bases from V and 4 from J; bases not matched to a gene: 3. This CDR3 spans 13 amino acids. The CDR3 spells CAWGTSSTGELFF. The CDR3 DNA reads TGTGCCTGGGGGACTAGTTCCACCGGGGAGCTGTTTTTT.

The chain links TRBV5-6 to TRBJ2-7; 8 positions match TRBD1. Germline CDR1 SGHDT, CDR2 YYEEEE. This CDR3 is 15 amino acids long. V was clipped by 2 bases and J by 0 bases; unmatched bases: 4. DNA for the CDR3: TGTGCCAGCAGCTTAGGACAGGGCCTCTCCTACGAGCAGTACTTC. This gives the protein CASSLGQGLSYEQYF.

The chain carries TRBV29-1 and TRBJ1-1; TRBD1 aligns across 8 bases. The V segment lost 4 bases and the J segment 4 bases; nucleotides outside the gene matches: 8. The CDR3 extends over 14 amino acids. Looked up from germline, CDR1 is SQVTM and CDR2 is ANQGSEA. The CDR3 reads CSVGTGSRSTEAFF. DNA of the CDR3: TGCAGCGTTGGGACAGGGTCTCGGTCCACTGAAGCTTTCTTT.